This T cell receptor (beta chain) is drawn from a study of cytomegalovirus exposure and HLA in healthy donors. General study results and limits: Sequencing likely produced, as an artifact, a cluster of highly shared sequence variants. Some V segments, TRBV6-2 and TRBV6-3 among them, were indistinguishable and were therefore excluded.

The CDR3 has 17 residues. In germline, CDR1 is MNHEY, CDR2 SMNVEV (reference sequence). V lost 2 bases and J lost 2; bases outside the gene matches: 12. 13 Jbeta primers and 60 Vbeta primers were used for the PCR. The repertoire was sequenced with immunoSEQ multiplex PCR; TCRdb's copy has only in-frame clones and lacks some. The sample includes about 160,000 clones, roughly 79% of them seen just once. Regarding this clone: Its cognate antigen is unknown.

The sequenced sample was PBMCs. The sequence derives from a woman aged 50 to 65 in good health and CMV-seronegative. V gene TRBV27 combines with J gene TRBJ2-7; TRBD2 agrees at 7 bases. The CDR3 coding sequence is TGTGCCAGCAGTTTAAAAATAGCGGGCGGAAGGCCCTACGAGCAGTACTTC. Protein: CASSLKIAGGRPYEQYF.